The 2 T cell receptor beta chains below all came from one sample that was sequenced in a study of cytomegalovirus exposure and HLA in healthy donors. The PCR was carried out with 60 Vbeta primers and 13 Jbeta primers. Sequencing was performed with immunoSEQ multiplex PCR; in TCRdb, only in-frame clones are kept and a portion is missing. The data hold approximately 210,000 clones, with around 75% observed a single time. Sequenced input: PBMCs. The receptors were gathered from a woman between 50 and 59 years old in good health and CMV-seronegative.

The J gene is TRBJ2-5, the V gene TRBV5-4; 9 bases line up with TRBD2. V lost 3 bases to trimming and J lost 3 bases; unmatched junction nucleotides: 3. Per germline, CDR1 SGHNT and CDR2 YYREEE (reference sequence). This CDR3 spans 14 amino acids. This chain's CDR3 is CASSSLAGEETQYF. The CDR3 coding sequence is TGTGCCAGCAGCTCCTTAGCGGGAGAAGAGACCCAGTACTTC.

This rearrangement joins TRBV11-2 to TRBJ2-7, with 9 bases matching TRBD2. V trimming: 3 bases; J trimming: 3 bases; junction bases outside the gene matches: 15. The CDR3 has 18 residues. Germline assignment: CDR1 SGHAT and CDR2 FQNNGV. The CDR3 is CASSFRDRILAGDYEQYF. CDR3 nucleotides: TGTGCCAGCAGCTTCCGGGACAGAATACTAGCGGGTGACTACGAGCAGTACTTC.